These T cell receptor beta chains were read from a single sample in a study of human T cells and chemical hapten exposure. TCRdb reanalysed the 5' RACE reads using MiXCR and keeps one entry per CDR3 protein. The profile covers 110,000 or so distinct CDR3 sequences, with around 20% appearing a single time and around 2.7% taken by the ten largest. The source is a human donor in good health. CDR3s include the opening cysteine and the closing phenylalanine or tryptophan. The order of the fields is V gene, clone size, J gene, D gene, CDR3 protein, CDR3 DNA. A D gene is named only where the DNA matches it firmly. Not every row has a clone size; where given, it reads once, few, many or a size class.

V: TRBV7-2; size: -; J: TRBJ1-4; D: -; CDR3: CASSGTWTALNEKLFF; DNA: TGTGCCAGCAGCGGGACGTGGACGGCACTTAATGAAAAACTGTTTTTT
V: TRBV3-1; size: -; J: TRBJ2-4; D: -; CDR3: CASSQGSGRVYF; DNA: TGTGCCAGCAGCCAAGGGTCCGGGAGAGTGTACTTC
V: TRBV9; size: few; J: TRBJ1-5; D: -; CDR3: CASSVEGLNNQPQHF; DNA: TGTGCCAGCAGCGTAGAAGGACTGAATAATCAGCCCCAGCATTTT
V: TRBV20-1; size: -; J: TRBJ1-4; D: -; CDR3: CSAPRRTNEKLFF; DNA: TGCAGTGCTCCTCGAAGGACTAATGAAAAACTGTTTTTT
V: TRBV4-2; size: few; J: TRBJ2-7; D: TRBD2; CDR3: CASSQLADAYEQYF; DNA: TGTGCCAGCAGCCAACTAGCGGACGCCTACGAGCAGTACTTC
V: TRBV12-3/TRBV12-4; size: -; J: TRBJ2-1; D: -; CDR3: CASRRDRGVYNEQFF; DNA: TGTGCCAGCAGACGGGACCGCGGGGTATACAATGAGCAGTTCTTC
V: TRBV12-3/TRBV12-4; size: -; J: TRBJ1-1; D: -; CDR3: CASRTGTTTEAFF; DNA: TGTGCCAGCAGAACCGGGACAACCACTGAAGCTTTCTTT
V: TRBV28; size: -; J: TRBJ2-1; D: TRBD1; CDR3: CASSPSGQAEYNEQFF; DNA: TGTGCCAGCAGCCCGTCGGGACAGGCAGAATACAATGAGCAGTTCTTC
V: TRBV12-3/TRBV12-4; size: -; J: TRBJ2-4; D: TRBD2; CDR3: CASRPTSGNIQYF; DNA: TGTGCCAGCAGGCCGACTAGCGGGAACATTCAGTACTTC
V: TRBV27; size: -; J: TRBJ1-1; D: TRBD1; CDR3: CASSLRGQGVTEAFF; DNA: TGTGCCAGCAGTTTACGGGGACAGGGTGTGACTGAAGCTTTCTTT
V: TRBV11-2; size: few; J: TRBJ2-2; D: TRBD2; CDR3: CASSLVFGTSGPNTGELFF; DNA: TGTGCCAGCAGCTTAGTATTTGGTACTAGCGGTCCGAACACCGGGGAGCTGTTTTTT
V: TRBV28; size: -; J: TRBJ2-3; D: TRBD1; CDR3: CASSPGTGGLDTQYF; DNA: TGTGCCAGCAGCCCCGGGACAGGGGGGCTGGATACGCAGTATTTT
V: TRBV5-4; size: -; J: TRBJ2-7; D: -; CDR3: CASSLTGRGSSYEQYF; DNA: TGTGCCAGCAGCCTTACCGGACGGGGGAGCTCCTACGAGCAGTACTTC
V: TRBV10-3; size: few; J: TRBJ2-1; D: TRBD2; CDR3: CAISFASGERNEQFF; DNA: TGTGCCATCAGCTTCGCTAGCGGGGAAAGAAATGAGCAGTTCTTC
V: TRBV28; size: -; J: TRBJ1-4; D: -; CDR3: CASLGQPNEKLFF; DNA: TGTGCCAGCCTCGGTCAGCCAAATGAAAAACTGTTTTTT
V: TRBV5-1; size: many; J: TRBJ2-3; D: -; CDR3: CASSLADYTQYF; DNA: TGCGCCAGCAGCTTGGCCGATTATACGCAGTATTTT
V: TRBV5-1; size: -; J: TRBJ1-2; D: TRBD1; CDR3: CASSPGQGSPEIGYTF; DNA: TGCGCCAGCAGCCCTGGACAGGGGTCCCCCGAGATAGGCTACACCTTC
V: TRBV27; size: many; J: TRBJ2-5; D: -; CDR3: CASSKVGLGETQYF; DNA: TGTGCCAGCTCCAAGGTCGGTTTAGGGGAGACCCAGTACTTC
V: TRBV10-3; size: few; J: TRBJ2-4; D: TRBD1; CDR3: CAISGGQEQAKNIQYF; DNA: TGTGCCATCAGTGGGGGACAGGAGCAAGCCAAAAACATTCAGTACTTC
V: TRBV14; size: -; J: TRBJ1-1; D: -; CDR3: CASSHRTGLNTEAFF; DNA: TGTGCCAGCAGCCATCGGACGGGGCTGAACACTGAAGCTTTCTTT
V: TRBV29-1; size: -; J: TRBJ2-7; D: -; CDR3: CSVGSGVEQYF; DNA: TGCAGCGTTGGGTCGGGGGTGGAGCAGTACTTC
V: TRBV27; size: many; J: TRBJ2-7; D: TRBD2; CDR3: CASRPGLAGSYEQYF; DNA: TGTGCCAGCAGGCCGGGACTAGCGGGATCCTACGAGCAGTACTTC
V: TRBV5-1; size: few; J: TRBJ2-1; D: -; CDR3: CASSRLDAVTGNEQFF; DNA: TGCGCCAGCAGCCGCCTGGATGCGGTGACCGGCAATGAGCAGTTCTTC
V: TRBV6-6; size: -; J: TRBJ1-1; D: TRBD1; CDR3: CASSYGPGQGPTEAFF; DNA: TGTGCCAGCAGTTACGGTCCGGGACAGGGCCCCACTGAAGCTTTCTTT
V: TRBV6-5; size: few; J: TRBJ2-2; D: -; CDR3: CASSGAGSRGTGELFF; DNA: TGTGCCAGCAGTGGCGCCGGGTCCCGGGGCACCGGGGAGCTGTTTTTT
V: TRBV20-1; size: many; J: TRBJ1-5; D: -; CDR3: CSAVQRGEKGSNQPQHF; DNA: TGCAGTGCTGTCCAAAGGGGCGAGAAGGGTAGCAATCAGCCCCAGCATTTT
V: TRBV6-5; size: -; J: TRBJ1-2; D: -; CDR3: CASRLTENYGYTF; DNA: TGTGCCAGCAGGCTGACGGAAAACTATGGCTACACCTTC
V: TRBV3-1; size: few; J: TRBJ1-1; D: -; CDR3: CASSLQGGAPEAFF; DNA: TGTGCCAGCAGCCTTCAAGGGGGGGCCCCTGAAGCTTTCTTT
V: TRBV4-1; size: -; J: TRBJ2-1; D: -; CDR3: CASSQEVTLTNEQFF; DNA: TGCGCCAGCAGCCAAGAGGTGACACTTACAAATGAGCAGTTCTTC
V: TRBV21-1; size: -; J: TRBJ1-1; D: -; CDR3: CASSRGTGGVFF; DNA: TGTGCCAGCAGCAGGGGGACAGGAGGGGTTTTCTTT
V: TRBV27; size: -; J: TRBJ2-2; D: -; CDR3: CASSSDMGGGELFF; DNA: TGTGCCAGCAGTTCAGACATGGGGGGAGGAGAGCTGTTTTTT
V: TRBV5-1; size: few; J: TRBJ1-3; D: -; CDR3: CASTLDSGNTIYF; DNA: TGCGCCAGCACGCTAGACTCTGGAAACACCATATATTTT
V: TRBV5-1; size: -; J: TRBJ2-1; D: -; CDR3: CASSTGLYNEQFF; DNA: TGCGCCAGCTCGACAGGACTCTACAATGAGCAGTTCTTC
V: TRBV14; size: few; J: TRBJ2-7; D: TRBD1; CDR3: CASSQEYPTGQGYEQYF; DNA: TGTGCCAGCAGCCAAGAATACCCTACGGGACAGGGCTACGAGCAGTACTTC
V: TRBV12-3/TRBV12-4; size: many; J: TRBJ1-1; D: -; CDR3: CASSLRAINEAFF; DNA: TGTGCCAGCAGCCTAAGGGCTATTAATGAAGCTTTCTTT
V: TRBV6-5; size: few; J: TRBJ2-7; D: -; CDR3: CASRSLGSNEQYF; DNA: TGTGCCAGCAGATCTCTAGGGAGTAACGAGCAGTACTTC
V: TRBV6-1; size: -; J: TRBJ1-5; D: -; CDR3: CASTYREGNQPQHF; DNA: TGTGCCAGCACCTACAGGGAAGGCAATCAGCCCCAGCATTTT
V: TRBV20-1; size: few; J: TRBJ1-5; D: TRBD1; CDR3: CSAMPLTGGDQPQHF; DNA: TGCAGTGCTATGCCCCTGACAGGGGGCGACCAGCCCCAGCATTTT
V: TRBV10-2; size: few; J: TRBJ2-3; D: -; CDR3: CASSDRARETDTQYF; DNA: TGCGCCAGCAGTGATAGGGCCAGGGAGACAGATACGCAGTATTTT
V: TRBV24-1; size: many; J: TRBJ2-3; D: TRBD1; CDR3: CATSDPRTGLPADTQYF; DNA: TGTGCCACCAGTGATCCCCGGACAGGCCTCCCCGCAGATACGCAGTATTTT
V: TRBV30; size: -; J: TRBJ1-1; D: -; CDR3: CVWSPSLVMNTEAFF; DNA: TGTGTCTGGAGTCCCAGCTTGGTTATGAACACTGAAGCTTTCTTT
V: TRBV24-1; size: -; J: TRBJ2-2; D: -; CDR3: CATSGVAPGELFF; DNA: TGTGCCACCAGTGGTGTCGCACCCGGGGAGCTGTTTTTT